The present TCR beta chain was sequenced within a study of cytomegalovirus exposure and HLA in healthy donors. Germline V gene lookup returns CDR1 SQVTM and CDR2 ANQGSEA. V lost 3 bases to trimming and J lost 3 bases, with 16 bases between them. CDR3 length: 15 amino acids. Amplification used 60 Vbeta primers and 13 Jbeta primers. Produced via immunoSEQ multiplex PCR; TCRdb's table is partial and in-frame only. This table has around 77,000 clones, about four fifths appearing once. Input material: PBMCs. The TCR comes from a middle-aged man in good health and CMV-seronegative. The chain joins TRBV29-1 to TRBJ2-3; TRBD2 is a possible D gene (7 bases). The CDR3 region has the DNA TGCAGCGTTGATGTCCCGGGGGGCGCTACAGATACGCAGTATTTT. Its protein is CSVDVPGGATDTQYF.